This T cell receptor (beta chain) emerged from a study of T cells in Graves' hyperthyroidism and ophthalmopathy. Amplified TCR beta CDR3 regions derived from RNA transcripts. Researchers ran a first-round RT-PCR on the TCR CDR3 using the HTBI primer set. TCRdb called the multiplex PCR reads again in MiXCR, with one record for every CDR3 protein. The sample has hundreds of thousands of distinct CDR3 sequences; roughly 22% are singletons. Sample: blood. This receptor was identified in a woman aged 70-85 years with Graves' ophthalmopathy.

The CDR3 here is CASSLAGTGGELFF. DNA of the CDR3: TGTGCCAGCAGTTTAGCGGGAACGGGCGGGGAGCTGTTTTTT. The chain combines TRBV27 with TRBJ2-2; D possibly corresponds to TRBD2 (6 bases). V lost 2 bases to trimming and J lost 7 bases, with 11 bases between them. CDR1 and CDR2 (germline): MNHEY, SMNVEV (reference sequence). The CDR3 is 14 amino acids.